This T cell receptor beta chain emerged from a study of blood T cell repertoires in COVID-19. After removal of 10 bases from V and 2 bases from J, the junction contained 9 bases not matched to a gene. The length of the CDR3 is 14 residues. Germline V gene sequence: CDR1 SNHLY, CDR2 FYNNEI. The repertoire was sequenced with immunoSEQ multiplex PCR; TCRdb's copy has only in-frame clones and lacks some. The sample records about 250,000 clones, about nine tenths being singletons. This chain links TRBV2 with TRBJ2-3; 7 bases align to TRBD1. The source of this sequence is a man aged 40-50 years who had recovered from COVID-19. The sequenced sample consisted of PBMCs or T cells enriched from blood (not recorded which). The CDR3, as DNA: TGTGCCACCTACCGGGACAGCCACACAGATACGCAGTATTTT. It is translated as CATYRDSHTDTQYF.